This TCR beta chain was captured in a study of control samples from healthy donors and cancer patients. V lost 3 bases and J lost 13, with 14 bases in between. The CDR3 contains 12 residues. Germline lookup yields CDR1 SGHRS and CDR2 YFSETQ. The method was immunoSEQ multiplex PCR; TCRdb's version includes in-frame clones alone and lacks a portion of them. The data contain some 150,000 clones, roughly 94% of them singletons. Material: blood. This clonotype originated in a man aged 40-49 years in good health. The genes are TRBV5-1 and TRBJ1-3; D is possibly TRBD1 (5 bases). CDR3 amino acids: CASSSPGPTIYF. Here the CDR3 DNA reads TGCGCCAGCAGCTCTCCGGGACCCACAATATATTTT.